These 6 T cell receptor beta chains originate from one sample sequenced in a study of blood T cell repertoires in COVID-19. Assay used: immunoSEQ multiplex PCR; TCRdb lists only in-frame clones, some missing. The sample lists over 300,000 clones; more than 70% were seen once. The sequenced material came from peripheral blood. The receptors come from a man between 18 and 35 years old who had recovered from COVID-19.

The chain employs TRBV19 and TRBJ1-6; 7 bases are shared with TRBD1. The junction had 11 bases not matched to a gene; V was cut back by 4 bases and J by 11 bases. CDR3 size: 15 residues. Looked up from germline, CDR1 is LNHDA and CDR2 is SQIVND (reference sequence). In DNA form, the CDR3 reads TGTGCCAGTAGTACCCGGGACAGCTCCTTGGCACCCCTCCACTTT. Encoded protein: CASSTRDSSLAPLHF.

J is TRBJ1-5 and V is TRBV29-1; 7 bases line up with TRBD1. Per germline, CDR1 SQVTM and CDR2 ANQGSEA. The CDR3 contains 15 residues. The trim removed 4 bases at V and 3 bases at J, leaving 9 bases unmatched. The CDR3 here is CSVVRAGGNNQPQHF. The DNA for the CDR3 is TGCAGCGTTGTAAGGGCAGGGGGAAACAATCAGCCCCAGCATTTT.

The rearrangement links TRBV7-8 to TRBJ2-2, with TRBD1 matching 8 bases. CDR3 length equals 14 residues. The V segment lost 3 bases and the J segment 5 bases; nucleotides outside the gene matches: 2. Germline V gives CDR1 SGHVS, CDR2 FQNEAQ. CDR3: CASSFTGGTGELFF. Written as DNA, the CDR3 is TGTGCCAGCAGCTTTACAGGGGGAACCGGGGAGCTGTTTTTT.

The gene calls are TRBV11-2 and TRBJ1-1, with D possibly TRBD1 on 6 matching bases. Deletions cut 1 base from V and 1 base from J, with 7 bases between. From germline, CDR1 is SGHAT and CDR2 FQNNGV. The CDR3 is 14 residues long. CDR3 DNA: TGTGCCAGCAGCTTAGGGACAGCGAACACTGAAGCTTTCTTT. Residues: CASSLGTANTEAFF.

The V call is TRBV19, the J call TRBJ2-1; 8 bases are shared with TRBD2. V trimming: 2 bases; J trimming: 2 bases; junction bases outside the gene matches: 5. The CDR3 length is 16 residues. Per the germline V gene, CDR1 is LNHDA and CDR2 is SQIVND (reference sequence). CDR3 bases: TGTGCCAGTAGTATAAGAGGGACTAGTCCCTACAATGAGCAGTTCTTC. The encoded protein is CASSIRGTSPYNEQFF.

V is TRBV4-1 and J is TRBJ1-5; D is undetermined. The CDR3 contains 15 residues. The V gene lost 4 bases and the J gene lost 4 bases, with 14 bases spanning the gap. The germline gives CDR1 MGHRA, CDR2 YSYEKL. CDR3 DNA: TGCGCCAGCAGCCGCGGGCGGCAGGAGAATCAGCCCCAGCATTTT. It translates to CASSRGRQENQPQHF.